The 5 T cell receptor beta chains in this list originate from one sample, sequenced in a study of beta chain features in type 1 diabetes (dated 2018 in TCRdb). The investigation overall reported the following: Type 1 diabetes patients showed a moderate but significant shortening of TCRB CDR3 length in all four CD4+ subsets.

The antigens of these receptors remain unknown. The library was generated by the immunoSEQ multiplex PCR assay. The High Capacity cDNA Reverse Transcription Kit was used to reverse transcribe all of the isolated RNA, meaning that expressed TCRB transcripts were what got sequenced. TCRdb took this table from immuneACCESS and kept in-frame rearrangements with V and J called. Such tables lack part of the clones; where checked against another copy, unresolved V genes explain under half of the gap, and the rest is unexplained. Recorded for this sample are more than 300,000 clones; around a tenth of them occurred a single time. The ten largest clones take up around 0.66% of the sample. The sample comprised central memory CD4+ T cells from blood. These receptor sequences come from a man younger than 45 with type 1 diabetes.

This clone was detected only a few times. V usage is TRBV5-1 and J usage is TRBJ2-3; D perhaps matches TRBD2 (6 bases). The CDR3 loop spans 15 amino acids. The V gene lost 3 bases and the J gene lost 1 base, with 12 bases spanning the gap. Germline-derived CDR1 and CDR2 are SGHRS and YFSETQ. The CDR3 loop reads CASSSGRGGTDTQYF. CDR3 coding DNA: TGCGCCAGCAGCTCGGGGCGCGGGGGCACAGATACGCAGTATTTT. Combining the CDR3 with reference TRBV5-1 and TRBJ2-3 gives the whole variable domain KAGVTQTPRYLIKTRGQQVTLSCSPISGHRSVSWYQQTPGQGLQFLFEYFSETQRNKGNFPGRFSGRQFSNSRSEMNVSTLELGDSALYLCASSSGRGGTDTQYFGPGTRLTVL.

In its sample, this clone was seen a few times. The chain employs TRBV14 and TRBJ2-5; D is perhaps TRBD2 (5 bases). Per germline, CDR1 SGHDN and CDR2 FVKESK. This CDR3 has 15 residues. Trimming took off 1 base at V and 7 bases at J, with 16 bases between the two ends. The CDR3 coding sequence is TGTGCCAGCAGCCAAGTTTTAGGCTTAGGAGGGACCCAGTACTTC. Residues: CASSQVLGLGGTQYF.

CDR3 amino acids: CASSLDQSNQPQHF. The CDR3 DNA reads TGTGCCAGTAGCTTGGACCAAAGCAATCAGCCCCAGCATTTT. J is TRBJ1-5 and V is TRBV19; D ambiguous. Germline-derived CDR1 and CDR2 are LNHDA and SQIVND (reference sequence). The CDR3 sequence is 14 residues long. The ends were cut back, 6 bases at V and 1 base at J, with 10 bases in the middle.

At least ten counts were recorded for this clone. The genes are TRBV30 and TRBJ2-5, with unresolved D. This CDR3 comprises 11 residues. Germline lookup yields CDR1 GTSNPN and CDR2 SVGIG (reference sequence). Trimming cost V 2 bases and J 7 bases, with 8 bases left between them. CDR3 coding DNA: TGTGCCTGGAGTTCCTTGGGGACCCAGTACTTC. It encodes CAWSSLGTQYF.

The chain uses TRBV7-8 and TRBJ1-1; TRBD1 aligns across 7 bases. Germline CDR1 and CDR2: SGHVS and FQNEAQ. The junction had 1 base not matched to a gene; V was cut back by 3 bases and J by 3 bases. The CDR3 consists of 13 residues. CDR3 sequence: CASSFQGDTEAFF. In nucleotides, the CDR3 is TGTGCCAGCAGCTTCCAGGGGGACACTGAAGCTTTCTTT.